The 20 T cell receptor beta chains listed next were all sequenced from one sample in a study of graft-versus-host responses after intestinal transplantation. Libraries were prepared by immunoSEQ multiplex PCR; TCRdb keeps only in-frame clonotypes and omits some of them. The sample includes more than 50,000 clones, roughly 89% of them seen just once. Sequenced here: PBMCs, sampled less than 130 days after intestinal transplantation. Receptors originate from a human patient who received an intestinal transplant, so some T cells may come from the graft donor.

The chain joins TRBV4-3 to TRBJ2-1; 10 bases are a match to TRBD2. CDR3 length: 16 residues. Germline CDR1 is LGHNA and CDR2 is YSLEER. V lost 0 bases to trimming and J lost 6 bases; unmatched junction nucleotides: 5. The CDR3 nucleotides are TGCGCCAGCAGCCAAGAGCTAGCGGGAGTTCTCAATGAGCAGTTCTTC. It yields the protein CASSQELAGVLNEQFF.

This sequence joins TRBV28 and TRBJ2-7; the D is unclear. The CDR3 is 15 residues long. Germline CDR1 MDHEN, CDR2 SYDVKM. The V end was cut by 8 bases, the J end by 3 bases, with 20 bases between. The CDR3 spells CASLPQVGGNYEQYF. The CDR3 DNA sequence: TGTGCCAGCCTCCCCCAGGTCGGCGGAAACTACGAGCAGTACTTC.

CDR3 DNA sequence: TGTGCCAGCAGCAGGACTATAATTGAGCAGTTCTTC. This encodes CASSRTIIEQFF. The chain has TRBV28 and TRBJ2-1, with a tentative D call TRBD2 (6 bases). CDR1 MDHEN and CDR2 SYDVKM come from the germline V gene. The CDR3 runs 12 residues. V lost 6 bases and J lost 9, with 12 bases in between.

In DNA form, the CDR3 reads TGTGCCAGCAGTTTTTCCCGAAGGGGAGGGACTGAAGCTTTCTTT. Protein product: CASSFSRRGGTEAFF. The chain recombines TRBV28 with TRBJ1-1; tentative D call: TRBD1 (5 bases). V dropped 3 bases and J dropped 5 bases, with 16 bases sitting between them. The CDR3 length is 15 residues. The germline V gene has CDR1 MDHEN and CDR2 SYDVKM.

V and J are TRBV11-2 and TRBJ2-2; no clear D gene. Germline values: CDR1 SGHAT, CDR2 FQNNGV. This CDR3 has 13 residues. V dropped 2 bases and J dropped 3 bases, with 4 bases sitting between them. CDR3 bases: TGTGCCAGCAGCTTACACGACACCGGGGAGCTGTTTTTT. This gives the protein CASSLHDTGELFF.

The J gene is TRBJ1-5, the V gene TRBV10-1; D gene ambiguous. Germline V gives CDR1 WNHNN, CDR2 SYGVQD (reference sequence). Trimming took 8 bases from V and 2 from J, leaving 4 bases between them. CDR3 size: 11 residues. This chain's CDR3 is CASGRNQPQHF. CDR3 in DNA: TGCGCCAGCGGGCGCAATCAGCCCCAGCATTTT.

The rearrangement links TRBV19 to TRBJ2-7; TRBD2 agrees at 9 bases. This CDR3 region has 14 residues. Germline loops: CDR1 LNHDA, CDR2 SQIVND (reference sequence). V was pared by 1 base and J by 5 bases, with 3 bases of the junction left unmatched. The CDR3 DNA reads as TGTGCCAGTAGTATAGCGCGGGAGGGCAACGAGCAGTACTTC. It encodes CASSIAREGNEQYF.

This chain uses TRBV27 with TRBJ2-1; no definite D call. This CDR3 contains 14 residues. The ends were cut back, 1 base at V and 5 bases at J, with 9 bases in the middle. In germline, CDR1 is MNHEY, CDR2 SMNVEV (reference sequence). The CDR3 bases are TGTGCCAGCAGTTTATTAGGGCCTCACAATGAGCAGTTCTTC. As protein: CASSLLGPHNEQFF.

J is TRBJ2-1 and V is TRBV7-6; no clear D. CDR3 length equals 11 residues. Germline CDR1 reads SGHVS; CDR2 reads FNYEAQ. Deletions cut 4 bases from V and 3 bases from J, with 1 base between. CDR3 sequence (DNA): TGTGCCAGCAGCTACTACAATGAGCAGTTCTTC. Translating it yields CASSYYNEQFF.

The DNA of the CDR3 is TGTGCCAGCTCACCGAGGACAGGGGATGACTATGGCTACACCTTC. It encodes CASSPRTGDDYGYTF. The chain uses TRBV18 and TRBJ1-2, with TRBD1 matching 9 bases. Germline V gives CDR1 KGHSH, CDR2 LQKENI. V lost 3 bases and J lost 3; bases outside the gene matches: 5. The CDR3 totals 15 residues.

The J gene is TRBJ2-5, the V gene TRBV4-1; D may be TRBD1 (6 bases). Germline loops: CDR1 MGHRA, CDR2 YSYEKL. Trimming took off 4 bases at V and 5 bases at J, with 14 bases between the two ends. This CDR3 comprises 14 residues. The CDR3 region has the DNA TGCGCCAGCAGCCTACAGGGTGGGTCGGAGACCCAGTACTTC. This translates into CASSLQGGSETQYF.

V is TRBV28 and J is TRBJ2-5; 10 bases are a match to TRBD2. The CDR3 totals 16 residues. Germline CDR1 reads MDHEN; CDR2 reads SYDVKM. J gave up 1 base and V 2 bases, and 4 bases lay outside the gene matches. Here the CDR3 reads CASSLRLAGAQETQYF. The CDR3 DNA follows: TGTGCCAGCAGTTTACGGCTAGCGGGGGCCCAAGAGACCCAGTACTTC. Based on the CDR3 plus reference TRBV28 and TRBJ2-5, the full variable domain is DVKVTQSSRYLVKRTGEKVFLECVQDMDHENMFWYRQDPGLGLRLIYFSYDVKMKEKGDIPEGYSVSREKKERFSLILESASTNQTSMYLCASSLRLAGAQETQYFGPGTRLLVL.

The V call is TRBV27, the J call TRBJ2-1, with 10 bases identical to TRBD1. CDR1 and CDR2 (germline): MNHEY, SMNVEV (reference sequence). The CDR3 covers 15 residues. V gave up 3 bases and J gave up 8 bases; unmatched junction bases: 7. As DNA, the CDR3 is TGTGCCAGCAGTTTTCAGACAGGGGGCCGTTATGAGCAGTTCTTC. Its translation is CASSFQTGGRYEQFF.

J is TRBJ1-6 and V is TRBV14; D might be TRBD1 (5 bases). CDR1 and CDR2 from the germline V gene are SGHDN and FVKESK. There are 15 residues in the CDR3. V was shortened by 0 bases and J by 9 bases, with 12 bases between the two germline ends. The chain's CDR3 is CASSQDLRGRSPLHF. Written as DNA, the CDR3 is TGTGCCAGCAGCCAAGATTTAAGGGGTCGTTCACCCCTCCACTTT.

This clone has a single count. The rearrangement joins TRBV11-3 to TRBJ2-5, with 7 positions matching TRBD1. Unmatched junction bases numbered 10, after V lost 1 base and J lost 5 bases. CDR1 and CDR2 from the germline V gene are SGHNT and YENEEA. This CDR3 spans 16 amino acids. The CDR3 region is CASSLGGGQVIETQYF. The CDR3 coding sequence is TGTGCCAGCAGCTTAGGAGGAGGACAGGTCATCGAGACCCAGTACTTC.

This clone appeared once. One end of the junction varies from germline; a read error may be responsible. The same CDR3 can be traced to other DNA sequences in this sample. The chain combines TRBV5-6 with TRBJ1-2; D uncertain. The germline gives CDR1 SGHDT, CDR2 YYEEEE. This CDR3 contains 15 residues. The CDR3 DNA reads as TGTGCCAGCAGCTCTCCTCCAGAAGCTAACTACGGCTACACCTTC. Amino acid sequence: CASSSPPEANYGYTF.

This chain links TRBV10-3 with TRBJ2-7, with D maybe TRBD2 (6 bases). V shed 3 bases and J shed 1 base, with 13 bases lying between them. Germline loops: CDR1 ENHRY, CDR2 SYGVKD. The CDR3 is 15 residues long. CDR3 region: CAISESGDSSYEQYF. The CDR3, as DNA: TGTGCCATCAGTGAATCGGGGGACTCGTCCTACGAGCAGTACTTC.

CDR3 sequence (DNA): TGTGCCAGCAGTTACAATCCCGACCAGCCCCAGCATTTT. This encodes CASSYNPDQPQHF. The rearrangement links TRBV6-5 to TRBJ1-5, with no clear D. The V gene lost 2 bases and the J gene lost 7 bases, with 9 bases spanning the gap. Germline V gene data show CDR1 as MNHEY and CDR2 as SVGAGI. The length of the CDR3 is 13 residues.

V gene TRBV13 combines with J gene TRBJ2-3, with 10 bases fitting TRBD1. After removal of 5 bases from V and 2 bases from J, the junction contained 10 bases not matched to a gene. CDR1 PRHDT and CDR2 FYEKMQ come from the germline V gene (reference sequence). The CDR3 runs to 17 residues. In nucleotides, the CDR3 is TGTGCCAGCAGCCCAGGGTTGGGACAGGGGCTCACAGATACGCAGTATTTT. Translated: CASSPGLGQGLTDTQYF.

The gene calls are TRBV18 and TRBJ1-2, with D uncertain. The germline V and J ends were trimmed by 3 bases and 8 bases, with 19 bases remaining between them. CDR3 length: 15 residues. Germline CDR1 and CDR2: KGHSH and LQKENI. CDR3 protein: CASSPSPETDWGYTF. The CDR3 DNA reads TGTGCCAGCTCACCTTCCCCCGAGACGGACTGGGGCTACACCTTC.